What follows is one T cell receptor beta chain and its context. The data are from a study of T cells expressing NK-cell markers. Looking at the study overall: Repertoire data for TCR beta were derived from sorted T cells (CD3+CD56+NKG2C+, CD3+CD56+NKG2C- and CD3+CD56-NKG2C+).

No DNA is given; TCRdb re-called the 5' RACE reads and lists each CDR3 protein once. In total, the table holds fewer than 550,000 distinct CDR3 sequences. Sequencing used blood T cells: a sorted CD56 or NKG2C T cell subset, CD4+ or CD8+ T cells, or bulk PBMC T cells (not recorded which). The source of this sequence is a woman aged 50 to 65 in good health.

The CDR3 sequence is CAISEGGLATYNEQFF. V is TRBV10-3 and J is TRBJ2-1; TCRdb's D call, TRBD2, is unchecked because there is no DNA. Germline V CDR1 and CDR2: ENHRY, SYGVKD. This CDR3 has 16 amino acids.